This T cell receptor beta chain came from a study of T cell repertoires in cytomegalovirus infection. Turning to the study itself: Recently identified HLA-C-restricted CMV epitopes were among the peptides used. The public TCR beta signatures pointed to both CMV infection and matching HLA type.

Study results and limitations: Cumulative public TCR beta family frequency identified CMV carriers with the relevant HLA. What dominated the ex vivo response were HLA-C-restricted CMV-specific TCR beta clonotypes.

As regards this clonotype: As yet, its antigen is unknown. The germline gene is not matched at one end of the junction; a read error may be the cause.

TCRdb redid the calling of the reads with MiXCR, one entry per CDR3 protein. The table lists about a million distinct CDR3 sequences, roughly 31% of them singletons, with about an eighth in the top ten. The clonotype originates from a human donor in good health (CMV status not recorded). Some clones in this sample may be carry-over from other donors' samples. The sample consisted of cultured CD8+ T cells from PBMCs, taken from culture after CMV antigen stimulation.

CDR3 DNA: TGTGCCAGCAGCTTGCCCTCCTACATAGCGGGCGTCACAGATACGCAGTATTTT. Protein sequence: CASSLPSYIAGVTDTQYF. The rearrangement uses TRBV5-3 and TRBJ2-3, with TRBD2 identical over 7 bases. TRBV5-3 is reported as an ORF; its role is uncertain. This CDR3 has 18 amino acids.